A selection of T cell receptor beta chains follows, all from one sample in a study of blood T cell repertoires in COVID-19. The method was immunoSEQ multiplex PCR; TCRdb's version includes in-frame clones alone and lacks a portion of them. The profile shows around 30,000 clones, roughly 90% of them singletons. The sequencing sample was made of peripheral blood. The receptor set was obtained from a man aged 55 to 70 with active COVID-19. Both conserved end residues are trimmed from each CDR3. Each record gives: J gene, clone size, D gene, V gene, CDR3 protein. D genes are given only for firm matches. Clone sizes are given selectively: once, few, many, or a class where the clone is expanded.

TRBJ1-4 - - TRBV7-3 ASSLTQGSRLF
TRBJ1-3 - - TRBV7-3 ASSLNQGSGNTIY
TRBJ2-3 - - TRBV6-2/TRBV6-3 ASSYGDSGGTDTQY
TRBJ2-7 once - TRBV18 ASSPTPGQGSYEQY
TRBJ1-2 - TRBD1 TRBV7-3 ASSPGQGVGGYT
TRBJ2-5 - - TRBV12-3/TRBV12-4 ASSLDSGETQY
TRBJ2-1 - TRBD2 TRBV6-4 ASSILAGPYNEQF
TRBJ2-3 - - TRBV6-5 ASSLRGASTDTQY
TRBJ2-6 - - TRBV18 ASSPQLGANVLT
TRBJ1-5 - - TRBV2 ASTEVSQRQPQH
TRBJ2-7 - TRBD1 TRBV4-1 ASSQEAGGGYEQY
TRBJ1-1 - - TRBV18 ANSDQANTEAF
TRBJ1-1 - - TRBV7-9 ASSSQGNTEAF
TRBJ1-1 - - TRBV12-5 ASGDSGRGAAF
TRBJ2-7 once - TRBV4-2 ASSDLTPGEQY
TRBJ2-3 - - TRBV18 ASSLRVGDTQY
TRBJ2-5 - - TRBV7-6 ASSSPQAYQETQY
TRBJ2-1 - - TRBV9 ASSVVGGSYNEQF
TRBJ2-2 - TRBD1 TRBV18 ASSPRDRLTGELF
TRBJ1-1 - - TRBV2 ASSEIWGVRTEAF
TRBJ1-1 - - TRBV2 ASSGRVLNTEAF
TRBJ1-2 - TRBD1 TRBV7-2 ASSLQPEGGRVGYT